These 14 T cell receptor beta chains originate from one sample sequenced in a study of shared clonotypes between healthy human individuals. Only in-frame clones appear in the TCRdb table, and some are missing; sequencing was by immunoSEQ multiplex PCR. In the table there are 300,000 or so clones, around two thirds of which are singletons. What was sequenced was memory CD4+ T cells sorted from blood. Noted subset: CD45RA-negative fraction. The receptors shown here come from a young man in good health.

The rearrangement uses TRBV18 and TRBJ2-2, with D possibly being TRBD1 (6 bases). The ends were cut back, 2 bases at V and 4 bases at J, with 11 bases in the middle. Germline V CDR1 and CDR2: KGHSH, LQKENI. The CDR3 is 15 amino acids. This CDR3 reads CASSPVDSSTGELFF. In nucleotides, the CDR3 is TGTGCCAGCTCACCAGTGGACAGCTCCACCGGGGAGCTGTTTTTT.

The chain employs TRBV27 and TRBJ2-7; TRBD2 is a possible D gene (6 bases). The CDR3 is 14 residues long. Germline CDR1 and CDR2: MNHEY and SMNVEV (reference sequence). The V end was cut by 2 bases, the J end by 10 bases, with 18 bases between. CDR3 loop: CASSLLAEGRDQYF. The CDR3 nucleotides read TGTGCCAGCAGTTTACTCGCGGAGGGCAGAGATCAGTACTTC.

CDR3 loop: CSVEDRAGGIGELFF. CDR3 bases: TGCAGCGTTGAAGATCGCGCGGGAGGGATTGGGGAGCTGTTTTTT. This chain connects TRBV29-1 to TRBJ2-2; TRBD2 agrees at 9 bases. Germline assignment: CDR1 SQVTM and CDR2 ANQGSEA. The CDR3 is made up of 15 amino acids. J lost 8 bases, V lost 0 bases, and 7 bases had no gene match.

The chain combines TRBV9 with TRBJ1-5; D gene uncertain. The germline gives CDR1 SGDLS, CDR2 YYNGEE. V lost 4 bases, J lost 0 bases, and 11 bases lay in between. CDR3 size: 15 residues. CDR3 residues: CASSPDGFSNQPQHF. The CDR3 nucleotides read TGTGCCAGCAGCCCAGACGGTTTTAGCAATCAGCCCCAGCATTTT.

The chain couples TRBV7-9 to TRBJ1-5; D is possibly TRBD1 (5 bases). Trimming shortened V by 3 bases and J by 6 bases, and 6 bases separated the two germline ends. This CDR3 contains 12 residues. Germline loops: CDR1 SEHNR, CDR2 FQNEAQ (reference sequence). CDR3 in amino acids: CASSLDIQPQHF. The CDR3 DNA reads TGTGCCAGCAGCTTGGACATTCAGCCCCAGCATTTT. Full variable domain (outside the CDR3, taken from reference TRBV7-9 and TRBJ1-5): DTGVSQNPRHKITKRGQNVTFRCDPISEHNRLYWYRQTLGQGPEFLTYFQNEAQLEKSRLLSDRFSAERPKGSFSTLEIQRTEQGDSAMYLCASSLDIQPQHFGDGTRLSIL.

The chain recombines TRBV25-1 with TRBJ2-3; TRBD2 agrees at 7 bases. The length of the CDR3 is 16 residues. Germline V gives CDR1 MGHDK, CDR2 SYGVNS. The J segment lost 6 bases and the V segment lost 3 bases, leaving 12 bases of the junction unmatched. CDR3 sequence: CASSDPIAGVDDTQYF. CDR3 sequence (DNA): TGTGCCAGCAGTGACCCTATTGCGGGAGTTGATGATACGCAGTATTTT.

V is TRBV7-9 and J is TRBJ1-5, with TRBD1 identical over 9 bases. CDR1 is SEHNR and CDR2 is FQNEAQ in the germline V gene (reference sequence). CDR3 length: 16 residues. J was trimmed by 4 bases and V by 3 bases; bases with no gene match: 7. CDR3 in amino acids: CASSFQGQGWNQPQHF. For the CDR3, the DNA is TGTGCCAGCAGCTTTCAGGGACAGGGTTGGAATCAGCCCCAGCATTTT.

The chain couples TRBV5-4 to TRBJ2-2, with D possibly matching TRBD1 (6 bases). CDR1 SGHNT and CDR2 YYREEE come from the germline V gene (reference sequence). Trimming cost V 4 bases and J 3 bases, with 16 bases left between them. The CDR3 consists of 16 residues. CDR3 bases: TGTGCCAGCAGCCCCCTACAGGGCCTGGACACCGGGGAGCTGTTTTTT. The encoded protein is CASSPLQGLDTGELFF.

The chain employs TRBV7-2 and TRBJ2-7, with D unclear. V lost 0 bases and J 3 bases, leaving 9 bases between the germline ends. The germline gives CDR1 SGHTA, CDR2 FQGNSA. This CDR3 is 14 amino acids long. CDR3 sequence reads: CASSLAFGSYEQYF. The CDR3 region has the DNA TGTGCCAGCAGCTTAGCGTTTGGAAGCTACGAGCAGTACTTC. Looking up the rest from reference TRBV7-2 and TRBJ2-7 gives the full variable domain: GAGVSQSPSNKVTEKGKDVELRCDPISGHTALYWYRQSLGQGLEFLIYFQGNSAPDKSGLPSDRFSAERTGGSVSTLTIQRTQQEDSAVYLCASSLAFGSYEQYFGPGTRLTVT.

The chain uses TRBV7-7 and TRBJ2-5, with D unclear. V lost 5 bases, J lost 0 bases, and 7 bases lay in between. The CDR3 loop spans 13 amino acids. CDR1 is SSHAT, CDR2 FNYEAQ, per germline (reference sequence). CDR3 in DNA: TGTGCCAGCAGCAAATCCTACCAAGAGACCCAGTACTTC. Amino acids: CASSKSYQETQYF.

V gene TRBV15 combines with J gene TRBJ2-5; no reliable D call. Trimming shortened V by 0 bases and J by 2 bases, and 16 bases separated the two germline ends. This CDR3 is 17 amino acids long. CDR1 and CDR2 (germline): LNHNV, YYDKDF (reference sequence). CDR3 amino acids: CATSRDGSGDPQETQYF. The CDR3 bases are TGTGCCACCAGCAGAGATGGGTCCGGAGACCCACAAGAGACCCAGTACTTC.

This rearrangement joins TRBV7-8 to TRBJ2-7; no clear D. CDR3 size: 13 residues. The V gene lost 5 bases and the J gene lost 1 base, with 9 bases spanning the gap. CDR1 is SGHVS and CDR2 is FQNEAQ in the germline V gene. CDR3 sequence (DNA): TGTGCCAGCAGCCCAGCTCCATCCTACGAGCAGTACTTC. As protein: CASSPAPSYEQYF.

As regards this clone: The sample carries other DNA sequences with the same CDR3. The chain recombines TRBV29-1 with TRBJ2-5, with D perhaps matching TRBD1 (6 bases). Germline assignment: CDR1 SQVTM and CDR2 ANQGSEA. Trimming pared 0 bases from V and 4 bases from J, leaving 9 bases between. The CDR3 contains 13 residues. The CDR3: CSVEEGGGETQYF. DNA of the CDR3: TGCAGCGTTGAAGAAGGGGGTGGAGAGACCCAGTACTTC.

In DNA form, the CDR3 reads TGTGCCAGCAGCGTAGGTCGGGAGACAGATACGCAGTATTTT. Translating it yields CASSVGRETDTQYF. The V and J genes are TRBV9 and TRBJ2-3; TRBD2 is a possible D gene (6 bases). This CDR3 has 14 residues. Trimming left V 0 bases short and J 3 bases short, with 8 bases between. Per germline, CDR1 SGDLS and CDR2 YYNGEE.